A single sample gave rise to the 8 T cell receptor beta chains below, sequenced in a study of blood T cell repertoires in COVID-19. The data were produced by immunoSEQ multiplex PCR, yet TCRdb's version contains in-frame clones alone and is incomplete. Among 75,000 to 95,000 clones listed, about 82% were seen once. Source material: peripheral blood. The source is a man aged 45-65 years with acute or convalescent COVID-19.

The genes are TRBV27 and TRBJ1-2, with D possibly TRBD1 on 6 matching bases. This CDR3 spans 13 amino acids. Deletions cut 5 bases from V and 9 bases from J, with 16 bases between. The germline CDR1 and CDR2 sequences are MNHEY and SMNVEV (reference sequence). The CDR3 spells CASSQQGTMRYTF. CDR3 in DNA: TGTGCCAGCAGTCAACAGGGTACTATGCGCTACACCTTC.

V is TRBV28 and J is TRBJ2-7; 14 bases agree with TRBD2. In germline, CDR1 is MDHEN, CDR2 SYDVKM. The CDR3 spans 16 residues. V trimming: 4 bases; J trimming: 6 bases; junction bases outside the gene matches: 8. CDR3 sequence: CASSSGTSGSLGEQYF. In DNA form, the CDR3 reads TGTGCCAGCAGTTCCGGGACTAGCGGGAGTTTAGGCGAGCAGTACTTC.

This chain connects TRBV6-5 to TRBJ2-5; 7 positions match TRBD2. The J segment lost 1 base and the V segment lost 6 bases, leaving 5 bases of the junction unmatched. CDR1 MNHEY and CDR2 SVGAGI come from the germline V gene. The CDR3 runs to 14 residues. The CDR3 DNA follows: TGTGCCAGCAGGGGGACTACCAGCCAAGAGACCCAGTACTTC. This sequence encodes CASRGTTSQETQYF.

The chain links TRBV6-6 to TRBJ1-5; D is undetermined. Per the germline V gene, CDR1 is MNHNY and CDR2 is SVGAGI (reference sequence). Trimming took 0 bases from V and 4 from J, leaving 7 bases between them. CDR3 length: 14 residues. The DNA of the CDR3 is TGTGCCAGCAGTTACTCGGAGGGTAATCAGCCCCAGCATTTT. Amino acid sequence: CASSYSEGNQPQHF.

The chain employs TRBV7-8 and TRBJ2-6, with TRBD1 as a possible D gene (6 bases). The CDR3 length is 18 residues. Trimming removed 2 bases from V and 2 bases from J, with 16 bases in between. Germline CDR1 and CDR2: SGHVS and FQNEAQ. CDR3 region: CASSLKRPGATGANVLTF. The DNA of the CDR3 is TGTGCCAGCAGCTTAAAGCGCCCAGGGGCGACTGGGGCCAACGTCCTGACTTTC.

This sequence joins TRBV28 and TRBJ1-5, with D perhaps matching TRBD1 (5 bases). The CDR3 covers 16 residues. Trimming cost V 4 bases and J 3 bases, with 16 bases left between them. Per germline, CDR1 MDHEN and CDR2 SYDVKM. CDR3 DNA: TGTGCCAGCAGTTCGAGACTGGGGGAGGTCAATCAGCCCCAGCATTTT. Translating it yields CASSSRLGEVNQPQHF.

V is TRBV4-3 and J is TRBJ2-1; TRBD2 is a possible D gene (6 bases). V was shortened by 6 bases and J by 3 bases, with 6 bases between the two germline ends. The CDR3 consists of 12 residues. Germline CDR1 LGHNA, CDR2 YSLEER. CDR3 region: CASRGLYNEQFF. In DNA form, the CDR3 reads TGCGCCAGCAGGGGACTCTACAATGAGCAGTTCTTC.

The gene calls are TRBV6-2 or TRBV6-3 and TRBJ1-3, with D tentatively TRBD1 (6 bases). This CDR3 has 15 residues. In germline, CDR1 is MNHEY, CDR2 SVGEGT. V was pared by 6 bases and J by 1 base, with 13 bases between. The chain's CDR3 is CASSSPTGSGNTIYF. The DNA for the CDR3 is TGTGCCAGCAGCTCGCCAACAGGGTCTGGAAACACCATATATTTT.